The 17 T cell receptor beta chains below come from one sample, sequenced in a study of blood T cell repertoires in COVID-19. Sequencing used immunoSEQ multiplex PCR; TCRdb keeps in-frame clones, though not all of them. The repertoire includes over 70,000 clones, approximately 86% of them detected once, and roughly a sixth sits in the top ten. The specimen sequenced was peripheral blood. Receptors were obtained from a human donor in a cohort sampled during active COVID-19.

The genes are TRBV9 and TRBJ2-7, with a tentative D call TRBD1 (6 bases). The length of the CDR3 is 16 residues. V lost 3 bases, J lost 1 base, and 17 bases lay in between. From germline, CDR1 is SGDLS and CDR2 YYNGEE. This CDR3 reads CASSESWETGSYEQYF. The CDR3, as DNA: TGTGCCAGCAGCGAGTCTTGGGAGACAGGTTCCTACGAGCAGTACTTC.

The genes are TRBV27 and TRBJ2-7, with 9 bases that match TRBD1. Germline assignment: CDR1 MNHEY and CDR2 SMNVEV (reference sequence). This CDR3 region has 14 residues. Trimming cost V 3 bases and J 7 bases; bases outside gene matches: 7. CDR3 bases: TGTGCCAGCAGTTTGCCCGGGACAGGGAGTGAGCAGTACTTC. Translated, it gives CASSLPGTGSEQYF.

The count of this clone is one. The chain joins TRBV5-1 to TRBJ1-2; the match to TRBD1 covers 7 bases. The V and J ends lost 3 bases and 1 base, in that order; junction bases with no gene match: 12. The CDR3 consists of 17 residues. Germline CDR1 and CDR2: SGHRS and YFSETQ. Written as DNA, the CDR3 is TGCGCCAGCAGCTCTAGTCTTGGGGGACAGTTTAACTATGGCTACACCTTC. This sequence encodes CASSSSLGGQFNYGYTF.

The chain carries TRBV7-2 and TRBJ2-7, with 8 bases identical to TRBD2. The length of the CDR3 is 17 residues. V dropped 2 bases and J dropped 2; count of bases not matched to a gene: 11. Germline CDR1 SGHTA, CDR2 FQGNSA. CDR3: CASSLTVGGGRPYEQYF. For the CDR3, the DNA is TGTGCCAGCAGCTTAACCGTGGGCGGGGGGAGACCCTACGAGCAGTACTTC.

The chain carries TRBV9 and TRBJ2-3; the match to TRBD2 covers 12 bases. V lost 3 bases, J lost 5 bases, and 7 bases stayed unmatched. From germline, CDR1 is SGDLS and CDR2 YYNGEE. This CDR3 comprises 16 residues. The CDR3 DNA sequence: TGTGCCAGCAGCGCCCCTAGCGGGAGGGCTGTAGATACGCAGTATTTT. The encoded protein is CASSAPSGRAVDTQYF.

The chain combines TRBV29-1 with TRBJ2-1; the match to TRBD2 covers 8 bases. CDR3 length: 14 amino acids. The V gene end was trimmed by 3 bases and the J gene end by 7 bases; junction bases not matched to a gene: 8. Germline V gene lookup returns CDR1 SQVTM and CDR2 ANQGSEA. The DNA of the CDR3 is TGCAGCGTTGATGCGGGGGGCCGGGGGAATGAGCAGTTCTTC. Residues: CSVDAGGRGNEQFF.

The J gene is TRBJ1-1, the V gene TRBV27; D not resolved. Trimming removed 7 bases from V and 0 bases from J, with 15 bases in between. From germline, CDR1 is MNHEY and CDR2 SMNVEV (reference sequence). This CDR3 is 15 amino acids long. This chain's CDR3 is CASISTVGLNTEAFF. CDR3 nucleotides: TGTGCCAGCATCTCAACTGTGGGCCTGAACACTGAAGCTTTCTTT.

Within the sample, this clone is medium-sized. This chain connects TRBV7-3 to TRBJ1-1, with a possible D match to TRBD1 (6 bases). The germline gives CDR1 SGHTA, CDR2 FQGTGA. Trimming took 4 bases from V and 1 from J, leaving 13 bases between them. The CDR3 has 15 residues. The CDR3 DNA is TGTGCCAGCAGCTCCCAACCGGGACAGAACACTGAAGCTTTCTTT. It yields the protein CASSSQPGQNTEAFF.

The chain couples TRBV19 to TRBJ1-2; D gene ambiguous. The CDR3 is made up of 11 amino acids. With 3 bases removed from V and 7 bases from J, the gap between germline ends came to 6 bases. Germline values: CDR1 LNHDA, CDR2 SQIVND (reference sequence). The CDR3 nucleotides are TGTGCCAGTAGTATGGGAGCTGGCTACACCTTC. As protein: CASSMGAGYTF.

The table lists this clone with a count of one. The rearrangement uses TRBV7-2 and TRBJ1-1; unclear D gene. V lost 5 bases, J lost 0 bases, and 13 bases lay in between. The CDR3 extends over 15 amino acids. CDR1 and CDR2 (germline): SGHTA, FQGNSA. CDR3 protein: CASSPAGWVNTEAFF. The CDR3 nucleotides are TGTGCCAGCAGCCCGGCCGGGTGGGTGAACACTGAAGCTTTCTTT.

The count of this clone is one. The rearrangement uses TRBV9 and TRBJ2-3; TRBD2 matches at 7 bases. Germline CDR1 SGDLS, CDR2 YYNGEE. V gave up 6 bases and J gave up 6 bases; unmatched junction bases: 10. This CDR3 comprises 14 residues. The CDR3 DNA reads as TGTGCCAGCATCTCTGGGGGGGGGACGGATACGCAGTATTTT. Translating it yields CASISGGGTDTQYF.

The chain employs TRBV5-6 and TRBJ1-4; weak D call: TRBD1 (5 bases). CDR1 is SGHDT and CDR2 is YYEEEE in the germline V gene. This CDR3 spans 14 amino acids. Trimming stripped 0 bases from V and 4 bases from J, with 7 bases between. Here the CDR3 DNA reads TGTGCCAGCAGCTTGGCGGGGGTTAATGAAAAACTGTTTTTT. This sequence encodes CASSLAGVNEKLFF.

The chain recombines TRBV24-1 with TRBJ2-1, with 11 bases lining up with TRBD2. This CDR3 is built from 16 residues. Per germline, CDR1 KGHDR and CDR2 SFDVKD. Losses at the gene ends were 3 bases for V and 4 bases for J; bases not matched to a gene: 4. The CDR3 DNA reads TGTGCCACCAGTGATCCGGGACTAGCGGATTACAATGAGCAGTTCTTC. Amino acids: CATSDPGLADYNEQFF.

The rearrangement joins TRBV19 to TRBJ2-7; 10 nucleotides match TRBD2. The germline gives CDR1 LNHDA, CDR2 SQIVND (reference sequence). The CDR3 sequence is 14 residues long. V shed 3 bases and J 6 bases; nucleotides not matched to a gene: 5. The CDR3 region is CASSIGLAASEQYF. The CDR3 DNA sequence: TGTGCCAGTAGTATCGGACTAGCGGCTTCCGAGCAGTACTTC.

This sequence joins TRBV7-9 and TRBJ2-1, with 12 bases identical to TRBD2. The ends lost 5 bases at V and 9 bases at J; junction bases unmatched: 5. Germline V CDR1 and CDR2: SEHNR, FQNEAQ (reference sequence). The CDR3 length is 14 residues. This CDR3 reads CASSAGGLAGEQFF. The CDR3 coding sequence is TGTGCCAGCAGCGCCGGGGGACTAGCGGGTGAGCAGTTCTTC.

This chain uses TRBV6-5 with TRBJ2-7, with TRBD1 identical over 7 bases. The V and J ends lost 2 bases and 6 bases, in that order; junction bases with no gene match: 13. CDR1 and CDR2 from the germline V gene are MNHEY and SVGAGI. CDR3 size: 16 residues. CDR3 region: CASSYLQSGQRAEQYF. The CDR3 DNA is TGTGCCAGCAGTTACCTACAATCGGGACAGAGAGCCGAGCAGTACTTC.

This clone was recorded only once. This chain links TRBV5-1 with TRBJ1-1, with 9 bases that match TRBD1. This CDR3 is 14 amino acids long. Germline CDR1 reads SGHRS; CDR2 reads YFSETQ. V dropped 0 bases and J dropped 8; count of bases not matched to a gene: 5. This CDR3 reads CASSLAGTGREAFF. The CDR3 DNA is TGCGCCAGCAGCTTGGCCGGGACAGGGCGGGAAGCTTTCTTT. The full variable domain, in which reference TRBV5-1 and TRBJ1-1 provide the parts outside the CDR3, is KAGVTQTPRYLIKTRGQQVTLSCSPISGHRSVSWYQQTPGQGLQFLFEYFSETQRNKGNFPGRFSGRQFSNSRSEMNVSTLELGDSALYLCASSLAGTGREAFFGQGTRLTVV.